These 6 T cell receptor beta chains share one sample of origin, sequenced in a study of blood T cell repertoires in COVID-19. Assay: immunoSEQ multiplex PCR; the TCRdb copy retains only in-frame clones and omits some. The data contain fewer than 300,000 clones, roughly nine tenths of them singletons. Sequencing used peripheral blood. The receptors here all came from a woman in her thirties with COVID-19, enrolled during active disease.

The chain is built from TRBV7-2 and TRBJ2-1, with D uncertain. With 6 bases removed from V and 7 bases from J, the gap between germline ends came to 10 bases. The germline V gene has CDR1 SGHTA and CDR2 FQGNSA. The CDR3 is made up of 12 amino acids. CDR3 protein: CASSRAGNEQFF. The CDR3 DNA reads as TGTGCCAGCAGTCGAGCCGGGAATGAGCAGTTCTTC. The complete variable domain, with remaining parts taken from reference TRBV7-2 and TRBJ2-1, reads GAGVSQSPSNKVTEKGKDVELRCDPISGHTALYWYRQSLGQGLEFLIYFQGNSAPDKSGLPSDRFSAERTGGSVSTLTIQRTQQEDSAVYLCASSRAGNEQFFGPGTRLTVL.

Here the CDR3 DNA reads TGTGCCAGTAGTATTCCGGGACTGTATAACTATGGCTACACCTTC. Amino acids: CASSIPGLYNYGYTF. V is TRBV19 and J is TRBJ1-2; perhaps TRBD1 as D (5 bases). V gave up 3 bases and J gave up 1 base, with 12 bases separating them. CDR3 size: 15 residues. Germline assignment: CDR1 LNHDA and CDR2 SQIVND (reference sequence).

This chain joins TRBV7-6 and TRBJ2-1, with a possible D match to TRBD1 (5 bases). The CDR3 has 15 amino acids. The V end lost 0 bases, the J end lost 0 bases, and 6 bases lay between the germline ends. The germline V gene has CDR1 SGHVS and CDR2 FNYEAQ. CDR3 residues: CASSLAGPSYNEQFF. The CDR3 region has the DNA TGTGCCAGCAGCTTAGCGGGGCCCTCCTACAATGAGCAGTTCTTC.

V is TRBV5-1 and J is TRBJ1-6; D is ambiguous. Trimming took 0 bases from V and 5 from J, leaving 6 bases between them. The CDR3 covers 14 residues. The germline CDR1 and CDR2 sequences are SGHRS and YFSETQ. CDR3 sequence reads: CASSLEQDNSPLHF. Written as DNA, the CDR3 is TGCGCCAGCAGCTTGGAGCAGGATAATTCACCCCTCCACTTT.

The chain combines TRBV11-3 with TRBJ2-3; possible D gene TRBD2, 6 bases. V lost 5 bases, J lost 2 bases, and 14 bases lay in between. CDR3 length equals 15 residues. CDR1 and CDR2 from the germline V gene are SGHNT and YENEEA. Here the CDR3 DNA reads TGTGCCAGCAGCCGACGCCGGGACTCCACAGATACGCAGTATTTT. Residues: CASSRRRDSTDTQYF. Drawing the rest from reference TRBV11-3 and TRBJ2-3, the complete variable domain is EAGVVQSPRYKIIEKKQPVAFWCNPISGHNTLYWYLQNLGQGPELLIRYENEEAVDDSQLPKDRFSAERLKGVDSTLKIQPAELGDSAVYLCASSRRRDSTDTQYFGPGTRLTVL.

The chain couples TRBV24-1 to TRBJ2-3; TRBD2 aligns across 13 bases. Per germline, CDR1 KGHDR and CDR2 SFDVKD. V trimming: 2 bases; J trimming: 0 bases; junction bases outside the gene matches: 13. This CDR3 is 21 amino acids long. CDR3 amino acids: CATSDSQPQPGLAGSTDTQYF. The CDR3 nucleotides are TGTGCCACCAGTGATTCACAACCACAACCGGGACTAGCGGGGAGCACAGATACGCAGTATTTT.